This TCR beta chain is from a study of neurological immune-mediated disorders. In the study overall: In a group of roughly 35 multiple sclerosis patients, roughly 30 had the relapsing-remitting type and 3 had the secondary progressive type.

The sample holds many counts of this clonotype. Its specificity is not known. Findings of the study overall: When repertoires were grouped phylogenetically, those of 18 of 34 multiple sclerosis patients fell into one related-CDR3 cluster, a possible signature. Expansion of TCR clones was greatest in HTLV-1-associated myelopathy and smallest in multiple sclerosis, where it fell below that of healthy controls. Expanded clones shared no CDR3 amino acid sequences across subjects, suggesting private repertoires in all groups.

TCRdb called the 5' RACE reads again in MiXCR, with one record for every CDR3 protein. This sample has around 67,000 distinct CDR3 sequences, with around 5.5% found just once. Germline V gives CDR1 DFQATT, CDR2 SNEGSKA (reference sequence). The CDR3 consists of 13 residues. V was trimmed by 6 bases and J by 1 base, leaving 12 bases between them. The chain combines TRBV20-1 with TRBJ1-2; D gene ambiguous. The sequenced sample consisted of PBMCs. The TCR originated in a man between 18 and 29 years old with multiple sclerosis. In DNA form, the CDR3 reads TGCAGTGCCCAGACCCGGGATAACTATGGCTACACCTTC. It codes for CSAQTRDNYGYTF.